Following are 20 T cell receptor beta chains from one sample sequenced in a study of memory CD4+ T cells and cytomegalovirus serostatus. TCRdb keeps only in-frame clones here, not all; method: immunoSEQ multiplex PCR. Among 60,000 to 70,000 clones listed, roughly 76% were seen once. Single viable CD3+CD4+CD8-CD45RO+ cells were sorted as the memory CD4+ T cells. The sample taken for sequencing was memory CD4+ T cells from blood. These receptors were taken from an adult in good health and CMV-seropositive.

V gene TRBV21-1 combines with J gene TRBJ1-1; the D call in the table, TRBD1, was not verified against the DNA. TRBV21-1 is listed as a pseudogene. CDR3 length equals 13 residues. In nucleotides, the CDR3 is TGTGCCAGTCCCTGGGGCACGAACACTGAAGCTTTCTTT. This translates into CASPWGTNTEAFF.

This clone was seen only once. V usage is TRBV28 and J usage is TRBJ2-7, with D perhaps matching TRBD1 (5 bases). This CDR3 comprises 16 residues. The ends were cut back, 2 bases at V and 0 bases at J, with 14 bases in the middle. In germline, CDR1 is MDHEN, CDR2 SYDVKM. Here the CDR3 DNA reads TGTGCCAGCAGTTTAGGGGCAGCGTCAAGCTCCTACGAGCAGTACTTC. It codes for CASSLGAASSSYEQYF.

V gene TRBV18 combines with J gene TRBJ2-1; unclear D gene. Germline V gene data show CDR1 as KGHSH and CDR2 as LQKENI. Trimming removed 1 base at V and 0 bases at J, with 7 bases between. The length of the CDR3 is 15 residues. For the CDR3, the DNA is TGTGCCAGCTCACCACTCGCGAGCTCCTACAATGAGCAGTTCTTC. It codes for CASSPLASSYNEQFF.

This clone was seen a few times. Other DNA sequences in the same sample also yield this CDR3. The chain is built from TRBV30 and TRBJ1-1, with 10 bases matching TRBD1. Looked up from germline, CDR1 is GTSNPN and CDR2 is SVGIG (reference sequence). With V trimmed by 4 bases and J by 3 bases, 2 bases remained unmatched. This CDR3 region has 13 residues. The CDR3 nucleotides are TGTGCCTGGACAGGGACAGGGGACACTGAAGCTTTCTTT. Translated, it gives CAWTGTGDTEAFF. Filled out from reference TRBV30 and TRBJ1-1, the complete variable domain reads SQTIHQWPATLVQPVGSPLSLECTVEGTSNPNLYWYRQAAGRGLQLLFYSVGIGQISSEVPQNLSASRPQDRQFILSSKKLLLSDSGFYLCAWTGTGDTEAFFGQGTRLTVV.

This chain links TRBV5-4 with TRBJ1-1; D unclear. V shed 5 bases and J shed 1 base, with 9 bases lying between them. The CDR3 runs to 13 residues. Germline V gene data show CDR1 as SGHNT and CDR2 as YYREEE (reference sequence). The CDR3 DNA follows: TGTGCCAGCAGTCCGGCGGCGAACACTGAAGCTTTCTTT. Translation: CASSPAANTEAFF.

CDR3 bases: TGCAGCGCCGGTTACGGGACAGAAGAGACCCAGTACTTC. This codes for CSAGYGTEETQYF. This chain links TRBV29-1 with TRBJ2-5, with 7 bases matching TRBD1. The J segment lost 3 bases and the V segment lost 7 bases, leaving 8 bases of the junction unmatched. The CDR3 loop spans 13 amino acids. Germline V lookup: CDR1 SQVTM, CDR2 ANQGSEA.

This clone was found once. V and J are TRBV9 and TRBJ2-1, with D perhaps TRBD1 or TRBD2 (5 bases each). Trimming shortened V by 0 bases and J by 11 bases, and 12 bases separated the two germline ends. This CDR3 has 13 residues. Germline V gene data show CDR1 as SGDLS and CDR2 as YYNGEE. The CDR3 DNA is TGTGCCAGCAGCGTAGAACAAGCGGACAAGCAGTTCTTC. Translation gives CASSVEQADKQFF.

The chain links TRBV7-2 to TRBJ1-2; 7 positions agree with TRBD1. The CDR3 is 13 amino acids. Germline values: CDR1 SGHTA, CDR2 FQGNSA. J lost 1 base, V lost 6 bases, and 2 bases had no gene match. CDR3 nucleotide sequence: TGTGCCAGCAGTCGGGACAGTAACTATGGCTACACCTTC. Protein sequence: CASSRDSNYGYTF.

The gene calls are TRBV11-3 and TRBJ1-3; D is unclear. Trimming cost V 5 bases and J 3 bases, with 8 bases left between them. Germline CDR1 is SGHNT and CDR2 is YENEEA. The CDR3 consists of 13 residues. CDR3 sequence reads: CASSGPFGNTIYF. CDR3 sequence (DNA): TGTGCCAGCAGCGGTCCTTTTGGAAACACCATATATTTT.

This clone was picked up a small number of times. The chain carries TRBV2 and TRBJ1-2, with TRBD1 as a possible D gene (6 bases). The CDR3 sequence is 14 residues long. With 4 bases removed from V and 7 bases from J, the gap between germline ends came to 16 bases. Looked up from germline, CDR1 is SNHLY and CDR2 is FYNNEI. CDR3 bases: TGTGCCAGCAGTGGACTCACAGGGTCAGGTGGCTACACCTTC. It translates to CASSGLTGSGGYTF. The whole variable domain, remainder taken from reference TRBV2 and TRBJ1-2, is EPEVTQTPSHQVTQMGQEVILRCVPISNHLYFYWYRQILGQKVEFLVSFYNNEISEKSEIFDDQFSVERPDGSNFTLKIRSTKLEDSAMYFCASSGLTGSGGYTFGSGTRLTVV.

This chain connects TRBV28 to TRBJ2-2; D gene ambiguous. Trimming left V 4 bases short and J 1 base short, with 16 bases between. The CDR3 covers 17 residues. Germline loops: CDR1 MDHEN, CDR2 SYDVKM. The CDR3 loop is CASSSPVRGKNTGELFF. In nucleotides, the CDR3 is TGTGCCAGCAGTTCACCTGTCCGCGGAAAGAACACCGGGGAGCTGTTTTTT.

This clone was seen more than once but under ten times. The V call is TRBV27, the J call TRBJ2-7; 11 bases fit TRBD1. The germline gives CDR1 MNHEY, CDR2 SMNVEV (reference sequence). V dropped 5 bases and J dropped 5; count of bases not matched to a gene: 8. The CDR3 sequence is 15 residues long. The CDR3 DNA reads as TGTGCCAGCAGTCCTTGGACAGGGGGCACGGACGAGCAGTACTTC. This encodes CASSPWTGGTDEQYF.

The chain recombines TRBV19 with TRBJ1-6; a weak D match, TRBD1 (6 bases). V was trimmed by 6 bases and J by 4 bases, leaving 13 bases between them. The germline V gene has CDR1 LNHDA and CDR2 SQIVND (reference sequence). CDR3 length: 15 residues. CDR3 sequence (DNA): TGTGCCAGTAGCAACAGGGCCAGTTATAATTCACCCCTCCACTTT. Translated: CASSNRASYNSPLHF.

The V gene is TRBV2, the J gene TRBJ2-7; TRBD1 matches at 8 bases. The germline gives CDR1 SNHLY, CDR2 FYNNEI. The V segment lost 9 bases and the J segment 6 bases; nucleotides outside the gene matches: 10. The CDR3 extends over 13 amino acids. CDR3 sequence: CASKGQGSGEQYF. The CDR3 nucleotides read TGTGCCAGTAAAGGACAGGGATCCGGCGAGCAGTACTTC.

The chain recombines TRBV6-6 with TRBJ1-1, with D perhaps matching TRBD1 (5 bases). Germline assignment: CDR1 MNHNY and CDR2 SVGAGI (reference sequence). The ends were cut back, 6 bases at V and 10 bases at J, with 15 bases in the middle. The CDR3 totals 12 residues. The CDR3 is CASSAGFGGAFF. CDR3 sequence (DNA): TGTGCCAGCAGCGCAGGGTTCGGGGGAGCTTTCTTT.

The chain is built from TRBV28 and TRBJ1-2; 10 bases are a match to TRBD1. This CDR3 comprises 17 residues. The J segment lost 2 bases and the V segment lost 1 base, leaving 7 bases of the junction unmatched. Germline-derived CDR1 and CDR2 are MDHEN and SYDVKM. The CDR3 sequence is CASSLSQGTGENYGYTF. The DNA for the CDR3 is TGTGCCAGCAGTTTATCGCAGGGGACAGGGGAAAACTATGGCTACACCTTC.

The chain combines TRBV7-9 with TRBJ1-1; D is perhaps TRBD1 (5 bases). The CDR3 extends over 12 amino acids. Germline V lookup: CDR1 SEHNR, CDR2 FQNEAQ (reference sequence). V dropped 3 bases and J dropped 12 bases, with 14 bases sitting between them. The DNA for the CDR3 is TGTGCCAGCAGCTTGGACCGACAGCTCTCTTTCTTT. Protein sequence: CASSLDRQLSFF.

The V and J genes are TRBV20-1 and TRBJ1-2; the D is unclear. The germline V gene encodes CDR1 DFQATT and CDR2 SNEGSKA (reference sequence). CDR3 size: 8 residues. Trimming left V 8 bases short and J 8 bases short, with 6 bases between. In DNA, the CDR3 is TGCAGTTACGGGGGCTACACCTTC. Residues: CSYGGYTF.

This chain connects TRBV6-6 to TRBJ2-7; TRBD2 matches at 10 bases. V was clipped by 2 bases and J by 3 bases; unmatched bases: 1. Germline V CDR1 and CDR2: MNHNY, SVGAGI (reference sequence). This CDR3 has 14 amino acids. The CDR3 coding sequence is TGTGCCAGCAGTTACCGGACTAGCGGCTACGAGCAGTACTTC. Translated: CASSYRTSGYEQYF.

V usage is TRBV7-2 and J usage is TRBJ2-5; D may be TRBD1 (7 bases). The CDR3 length is 18 residues. Trimming stripped 3 bases from V and 3 bases from J, with 23 bases between. Germline V gene lookup returns CDR1 SGHTA and CDR2 FQGNSA. CDR3 nucleotides: TGTGCCAGCAGCTTCCAAACGAAGGAACAGGGGAGGAAAGAGACCCAGTACTTC. Amino acid sequence: CASSFQTKEQGRKETQYF. Based on the CDR3 plus reference TRBV7-2 and TRBJ2-5, the full variable domain is GAGVSQSPSNKVTEKGKDVELRCDPISGHTALYWYRQSLGQGLEFLIYFQGNSAPDKSGLPSDRFSAERTGGSVSTLTIQRTQQEDSAVYLCASSFQTKEQGRKETQYFGPGTRLLVL.